The entry below describes one TCR beta chain. This sequence may be a read error, since a much larger clone differs from it by one base. This entry belongs to a study of CD8 T cells in Susac syndrome. Through CD27 and CD45RA staining, memory subsets were defined for TEMRA sorting. CDR1 is MNHEY and CDR2 is SMNVEV in the germline V gene (reference sequence). This CDR3 is built from 17 residues. V was pared by 2 bases and J by 0 bases, with 17 bases between. Reverse transcription of about 0.45 to 1 ug RNA used random hexamers. Using its own MiXCR run on the immunoSEQ multiplex PCR reads, TCRdb lists one record per CDR3 protein. The repertoire holds over 2,000 distinct CDR3 sequences, around 70% seen once, with 11% in the top ten.

The sample consisted of CD8+ TEMRA cells from PBMCs. The subset denotes: FACS-sorted terminally differentiated effector memory CD8+ T cells re-expressing CD45RA (CD8+ TEMRA). This chain joins TRBV27 and TRBJ2-7, with D possibly being TRBD1 (6 bases). This sequence originates from a human donor with Susac syndrome. The CDR3 protein is CASSLATRQARSYEQYF. The CDR3 region has the DNA TGTGCCAGCAGTTTAGCGACCCGACAGGCCCGCTCCTACGAGCAGTACTTC.